What follows describes a single T cell receptor beta chain. The antigen remains unidentified. The second PCR ran about 6 to 11 cycles with a sample-barcoded 5' primer and J-beta primers. MiXCR, applied by TCRdb to the 5' RACE reads, yields one record per CDR3 protein. The table shows around 970,000 distinct CDR3 sequences, with roughly 47% occurring only once. The data were obtained in a study of blood T cells in healthy people across ages. Broader study findings: TCR beta diversity tracked closely with naive T cell percentage. As age increased, TCR beta diversity per million T cells fell in a roughly linear fashion. Long-lived donors exceeded aged donors in naive CD4+ cells and diversity.

The receptor was derived from an older woman in good health. The specimen was blood.

The CDR3 DNA reads as TGTGCCAGCAGTTTTTCAGGCGTCCCCTCCAGGGAGACCCAGTACTTC. This encodes CASSFSGVPSRETQYF. The chain combines TRBV12-3 or TRBV12-4 with TRBJ2-7; D gene uncertain. TRBJ2-5 explains the end of the DNA better; the J call may be wrong. The CDR3 is made up of 16 amino acids.